The source of this T cell receptor beta chain is a study of blood T cell repertoires in COVID-19. Background on the study: PBMCs, B-cell-depleted T cells, or T cells provided the cDNA or gDNA that made up the material.

V was clipped by 3 bases and J by 6 bases, with 17 bases between them. Germline V gives CDR1 LNHNV, CDR2 YYDKDF (reference sequence). There are 15 residues in the CDR3. Produced via immunoSEQ multiplex PCR; TCRdb's table is partial and in-frame only. The table has about 140,000 clones, 80% to 90% seen once. The chain links TRBV15 to TRBJ2-5, with TRBD2 as a possible D gene (6 bases). The specimen was peripheral blood. This clonotype originated in an elderly woman with acute or convalescent COVID-19. CDR3 sequence reads: CATSSTGGVVKTQYF. The CDR3 nucleotides are TGTGCCACCAGCAGCACCGGAGGGGTGGTAAAGACCCAGTACTTC.